A selection of T cell receptor beta chains follows, all from one sample in a study of tumor-infiltrating lymphocytes in localized non-small cell lung cancer. Method: immunoSEQ multiplex PCR; TCRdb's copy keeps in-frame clones and lacks some. The sample yields 15,000 or so clones, less than 50% seen once. Specimen: lung tumor tissue. These receptors came from a human donor with non-small cell lung cancer. Each CDR3 is given with its conserved first and last residue. The D gene is left open where the match is weak. Some rows mark clone size as missing; the rest say once, few, many or name a class of expanded clone.

TRBV9,TRBD2,.,TRBJ2-5,TGTGCCAGCACCAGCGGGACTAGCCTTCGAGAGACCCAGTACTTC,CASTSGTSLRETQYF
TRBV5-4,TRBD2,.,TRBJ2-5,TGTGCCAGCAGCTTGGATCGGCTAGCGGGCCCCTCTGAGACCCAGTACTTC,CASSLDRLAGPSETQYF
TRBV7-9,.,.,TRBJ1-5,TGTGCCAGCAGCTTAGGGGTAGGGGCTAGCAATCAGCCCCAGCATTTT,CASSLGVGASNQPQHF
TRBV5-1,TRBD2,.,TRBJ2-3,TGCGCCAGCAGCTTGGCCTATGGTAGCGGGGGGCCGGATACGCAGTATTTT,CASSLAYGSGGPDTQYF
TRBV7-9,TRBD1,.,TRBJ1-1,TGTGCCAGCAGCTTAGAGAACAGGGGAGAGGAAGCTTTCTTT,CASSLENRGEEAFF
TRBV4-1,.,.,TRBJ2-1,TGCGCCAGCAGCCAATACGAGACTAAGGATGAGCAGTTCTTC,CASSQYETKDEQFF
TRBV19,TRBD2,.,TRBJ2-3,TGTGCCAGTAGTATGACTAGCGGGGGAGGACCTAGCACAGATACGCAGTATTTT,CASSMTSGGGPSTDTQYF
TRBV6-1,TRBD1,.,TRBJ1-5,TGTGCCAGCAGTGTAACAGGGGGCAATCAGCCCCAGCATTTT,CASSVTGGNQPQHF
TRBV7-2,.,.,TRBJ1-2,TGTGCCAGCAGCTTAGTCGGCAGCAACTATGGCTACACCTTC,CASSLVGSNYGYTF
TRBV5-1,TRBD2,.,TRBJ2-1,TGCGCCAGCAGCTTTGGGCGGGGGACCAACAATGAGCAGTTCTTC,CASSFGRGTNNEQFF
TRBV19,.,.,TRBJ2-7,TGTGCCAGTAGTATCAACAGCGCCTACGAGCAGTACTTC,CASSINSAYEQYF
TRBV20-1,.,few,TRBJ1-2,TGCAGTGCTCGGGCTCCCCATGGCTACACCTTC,CSARAPHGYTF
TRBV19,.,.,TRBJ2-7,TGTGCCAGTAGTATGGGGGCTGGCTACGAGCAGTACTTC,CASSMGAGYEQYF
TRBV18,.,.,TRBJ1-2,TGTGCCAGCTCACGAGGAGACCCCTCCTATAACTATGGCTACACCTTC,CASSRGDPSYNYGYTF
TRBV19,TRBD2,.,TRBJ2-3,TGTGCCAGTAGTACGGGGGGAATCACAGATACGCAGTATTTT,CASSTGGITDTQYF
TRBV6-5,.,.,TRBJ2-1,TGTGCCAGCAGACCCCCGACAGGCTCCTACAATGAGCAGTTCTTC,CASRPPTGSYNEQFF
TRBV5-4,.,.,TRBJ2-3,TGTGCCAGCACCTCACGGACAGCCGCTGTGGCAGATACGCAGTATTTT,CASTSRTAAVADTQYF
TRBV7-6,TRBD1,.,TRBJ2-5,TGTGCCAGCAGCGTGGGACAGAAGAGAATGGAGACCCAGTACTTC,CASSVGQKRMETQYF
TRBV19,.,few,TRBJ1-1,TGTGCCAGTAGTACATGGACGGGAGAGATGGGCACTGAAGCTTTCTTT,CASSTWTGEMGTEAFF
TRBV29-1,.,.,TRBJ1-2,TGCAGCGTTGAACCCCACGCTAACTATGGCTACACCTTC,CSVEPHANYGYTF
TRBV6-5,TRBD2,.,TRBJ2-7,TGTGCCAGTGTTACGGGGGGGCCTATTTACGAGCAGTACTTC,CASVTGGPIYEQYF
TRBV30,TRBD2,.,TRBJ2-3,TGTGCCTGGAACCGGGGACTAGCGGGGGACGGAGATACGCAGTATTTT,CAWNRGLAGDGDTQYF
TRBV7-8,TRBD2,.,TRBJ2-1,TGTGCCAGCAGCCACGCAGCGGGGGTCTCCTACAATGAGCAGTTCTTC,CASSHAAGVSYNEQFF
TRBV18,.,.,TRBJ1-2,TGTGCCAGCTCATCTCCGGGACTATTTAACTATGGCTACACCTTC,CASSSPGLFNYGYTF
TRBV28,.,.,TRBJ1-1,TGTGCCAGCAGCCCCTTGGGGGGCTGGGTGAACACTGAAGCTTTCTTT,CASSPLGGWVNTEAFF
TRBV5-1,TRBD1,few,TRBJ1-4,TGCGCCAGCAGCTTAAATCTCGTGCGGGACAGGGCTAATGAAAAACTGTTTTTT,CASSLNLVRDRANEKLFF
TRBV7-2,TRBD1,.,TRBJ1-5,TGTGCCAGCAGCTGGGGACAGGGCTCTAGCAATCAGCCCCAGCATTTT,CASSWGQGSSNQPQHF
TRBV4-1,.,.,TRBJ1-5,TGCGCCAGCAGCCAAGAGACTCACGGGAGCAATCAGCCCCAGCATTTT,CASSQETHGSNQPQHF
TRBV7-9,.,.,TRBJ2-6,TGTGCCAGCAGCCGTTGGGGCGATCCTTTCTCTGGGGCCAACGTCCTGACTTTC,CASSRWGDPFSGANVLTF
TRBV30,TRBD2,.,TRBJ2-3,TGTGCCTGGAGTGGATGGAGCGGGGGGAACACAGATACGCAGTATTTT,CAWSGWSGGNTDTQYF
TRBV28,.,.,TRBJ1-5,TGTGCCAGCAGTGCCAATCAGCCCCAGCATTTT,CASSANQPQHF
TRBV5-1,.,.,TRBJ1-4,TGCGCCAGCAGCTCAGGACGTGGCGATGAAAAACTGTTTTTT,CASSSGRGDEKLFF
TRBV6-5,.,few,TRBJ1-1,TGTGCCAGCAGTGGGGACTTATGGAACACTGAAGCTTTCTTT,CASSGDLWNTEAFF
TRBV2,.,.,TRBJ1-1,TGTGCCAGCAGCTCAGACAGGAACACTGAAGCTTTCTTT,CASSSDRNTEAFF
TRBV28,.,.,TRBJ2-7,TGTGCCAGCAGTTTATTTTTCGTTGGGATCGGAAGGTCAGCCTACGAGCAGTACTTC,CASSLFFVGIGRSAYEQYF
TRBV7-3,.,.,TRBJ2-5,TGTGCCAGCAGCTTAAGGAGTTCAGAGACCCAGTACTTC,CASSLRSSETQYF
TRBV5-1,TRBD1,few,TRBJ2-3,TGCGCCAGCAGCAAGGACAGGGGGGCAGATACGCAGTATTTT,CASSKDRGADTQYF
TRBV11-3,.,.,TRBJ1-1,TGTGCCAGCAGCTTAAACTGGGACGGATCTGAAGCTTTCTTT,CASSLNWDGSEAFF
TRBV6-5,TRBD2,few,TRBJ2-3,TGTGCCAGCAGGTGGGGGGGTGACACAGATACGCAGTATTTT,CASRWGGDTDTQYF
TRBV5-4,TRBD1,.,TRBJ1-6,TGTGCCAGCAGCTCGGGACAGGGGGCCACTCATTCACCCCTCCACTTT,CASSSGQGATHSPLHF
TRBV29-1,.,.,TRBJ1-4,TGCAGCGTTGGGGGACTACTTAATGAAAAACTGTTTTTT,CSVGGLLNEKLFF